This is a list of T cell receptor beta chains from one sample in a study of shared clonotypes between healthy human individuals. Produced via immunoSEQ multiplex PCR; TCRdb's table is partial and in-frame only. This sample has approximately 600,000 clones; around 96% occur once, and the top ten carry over 0.09%. The specimen was naive CD8+ T cells sorted from blood. These receptors were obtained from a woman between 25 and 40 years old in good health. Both conserved end residues are part of each CDR3. D genes are given only for firm matches. Clone size is shown for a subset of rows, as once, few, many or a class of expanded clone.

TRBV20-1	.	.	TRBJ2-3	TGCAGTGCGAAGCGCACAGATACGCAGTATTTT	CSAKRTDTQYF
TRBV27	.	.	TRBJ2-7	TGTGCCAGCAGTTTAGGGGGCTTTTACGAGCAGTACTTC	CASSLGGFYEQYF
TRBV6-6	TRBD2	once	TRBJ2-7	TGTGCCAGCCATCCCGCGGGAGCGAGCGAGCAGTACTTC	CASHPAGASEQYF
TRBV30	TRBD1	once	TRBJ2-1	TGTGCCTGGAGTGTTGGACAGGGAGGCTACAATGAGCAGTTCTTC	CAWSVGQGGYNEQFF
TRBV10-3	.	.	TRBJ1-2	TGTGCCATCAGTGAGGTCCCAGATGATGGCTACACCTTC	CAISEVPDDGYTF
TRBV7-8	.	.	TRBJ1-2	TGTGCCAGCAGCTTAGCCCTAACAGTAAGCTATGGCTACACCTTC	CASSLALTVSYGYTF
TRBV14	.	.	TRBJ2-7	TGTGCCAGCAGCCAAGAAAGGCGCAGTCGGGAGCAGTACTTC	CASSQERRSREQYF
TRBV2	.	.	TRBJ2-7	TGTGCCAGCAGTGAAATTCCACGGGACGAGCAGTACTTC	CASSEIPRDEQYF
TRBV6-6	TRBD2	.	TRBJ2-7	TGTGCCAGCAGTTACTCGGCTAGCGGTTCCTACGAGCAGTACTTC	CASSYSASGSYEQYF
TRBV10-3	.	.	TRBJ1-1	TGTGCCATCAGCGCGCCGAACACTGAAGCTTTCTTT	CAISAPNTEAFF
TRBV27	.	.	TRBJ1-5	TGTGCCAGCAGTGGGGACACAGCAGGCAATCAGCCCCAGCATTTT	CASSGDTAGNQPQHF
TRBV27	TRBD2	.	TRBJ2-2	TGTGCCAGCAGTTTTAGCGGGAGGGCCAGCACCGGGGAGCTGTTTTTT	CASSFSGRASTGELFF
TRBV10-1	TRBD1	.	TRBJ2-7	TGCGCCAGCAGTGAGTCGATCGGGACAGGGTACGAGCAGTACTTC	CASSESIGTGYEQYF
TRBV28	TRBD1	.	TRBJ1-4	TGTGCCAGCGTCCGGGACAGATATTTTAACGATGAAAAACTGTTTTTT	CASVRDRYFNDEKLFF
TRBV27	.	once	TRBJ2-1	TGTGCCAGCAGCCACACGGTTGCAGTCTCAAATGAGCAGTTCTTC	CASSHTVAVSNEQFF
TRBV7-9	TRBD2	.	TRBJ2-2	TGTGCCAGCATCGGTAGCGGGAACTTAGCCGGGGAGCTGTTTTTT	CASIGSGNLAGELFF
TRBV9	TRBD1	.	TRBJ1-2	TGTGCCAGCAGCCCCCGGACAGGGACATTGACCGGCTACACCTTC	CASSPRTGTLTGYTF
TRBV19	.	.	TRBJ2-7	TGTGCCAGTAGCATGGGCGGGATGTACGAGCAGTACTTC	CASSMGGMYEQYF
TRBV4-1	.	.	TRBJ2-5	TGCGCCAGCAGCCAAGCATTCCGTGAGAATGAGGAGACCCAGTACTTC	CASSQAFRENEETQYF
TRBV27	TRBD2	.	TRBJ2-7	TGTGCCAGCAGCCCGGGACTAGTGAAGAACGAGCAGTACTTC	CASSPGLVKNEQYF
TRBV7-9	.	.	TRBJ2-2	TGTGCCGCACGTGTCTTAAACACCGGGGAGCTGTTTTTT	CAARVLNTGELFF
TRBV13	.	.	TRBJ2-7	TGTGCCAGCAGCCTGGAGCGGAGCGACGAGCAGTACTTC	CASSLERSDEQYF
TRBV9	.	.	TRBJ1-2	TGTGCCAGCAGCGCACCGGATATGGGGTATGGCTACACCTTC	CASSAPDMGYGYTF
TRBV5-1	TRBD2	.	TRBJ2-7	TGCGCCAGCAGCGACGGTGCAGCGGGGTCCTACGAGCAGTACTTC	CASSDGAAGSYEQYF
TRBV29-1	.	.	TRBJ2-7	TGCAGCGTCCTATCCACAGGCCCTAGCTCCTACGAGCAGTACTTC	CSVLSTGPSSYEQYF
TRBV29-1	.	.	TRBJ2-1	TGCAGCGTTCTTTCTAACTACAATGAGCAGTTCTTC	CSVLSNYNEQFF
TRBV5-4	TRBD2	.	TRBJ2-7	TGTGCCAGCAGCCCGACTAGCGGGAGCGACGAGCAGTACTTC	CASSPTSGSDEQYF
TRBV7-9	.	once	TRBJ1-1	TGTGCCAGCACCACCGGAGCTGAAGCTTTCTTT	CASTTGAEAFF
TRBV4-1	TRBD2	.	TRBJ2-3	TGCGCCAGCAGCCAGAGAAAGGGACTAGCGGCCACAGATACGCAGTATTTT	CASSQRKGLAATDTQYF
TRBV19	.	.	TRBJ2-2	TGTGCCAGTACCAGCTCGACAGTCACCACCGGGGAGCTGTTTTTT	CASTSSTVTTGELFF
TRBV19	TRBD1	.	TRBJ2-3	TGTGCCAGTAGTATAGATCAACTCCAGGAAGGGGGCATTACAGATACGCAGTATTTT	CASSIDQLQEGGITDTQYF